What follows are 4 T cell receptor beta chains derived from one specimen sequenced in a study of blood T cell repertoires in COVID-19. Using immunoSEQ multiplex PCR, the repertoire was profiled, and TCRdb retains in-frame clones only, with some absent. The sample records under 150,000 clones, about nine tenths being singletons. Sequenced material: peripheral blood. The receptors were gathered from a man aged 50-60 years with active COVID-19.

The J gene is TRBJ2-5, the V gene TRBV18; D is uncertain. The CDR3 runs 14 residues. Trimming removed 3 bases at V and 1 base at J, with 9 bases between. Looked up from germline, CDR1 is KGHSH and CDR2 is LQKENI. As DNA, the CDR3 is TGTGCCAGCTCACCGTCGCACAGCCAAGAGACCCAGTACTTC. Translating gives CASSPSHSQETQYF. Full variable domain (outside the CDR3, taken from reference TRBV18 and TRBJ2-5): NAGVMQNPRHLVRRRGQEARLRCSPMKGHSHVYWYRQLPEEGLKFMVYLQKENIIDESGMPKERFSAEFPKEGPSILRIQQVVRGDSAAYFCASSPSHSQETQYFGPGTRLLVL.

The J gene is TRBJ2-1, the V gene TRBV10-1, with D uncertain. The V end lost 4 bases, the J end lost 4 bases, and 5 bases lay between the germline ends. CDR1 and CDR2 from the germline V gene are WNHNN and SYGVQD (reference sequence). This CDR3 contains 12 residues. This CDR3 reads CASSANYNEQFF. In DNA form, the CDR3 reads TGCGCCAGCAGTGCCAATTACAATGAGCAGTTCTTC.

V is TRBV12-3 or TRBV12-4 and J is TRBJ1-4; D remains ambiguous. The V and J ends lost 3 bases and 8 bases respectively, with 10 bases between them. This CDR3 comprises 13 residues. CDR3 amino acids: CASSFGTVEKLFF. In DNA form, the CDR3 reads TGTGCCAGCAGTTTCGGTACGGTGGAAAAACTGTTTTTT.

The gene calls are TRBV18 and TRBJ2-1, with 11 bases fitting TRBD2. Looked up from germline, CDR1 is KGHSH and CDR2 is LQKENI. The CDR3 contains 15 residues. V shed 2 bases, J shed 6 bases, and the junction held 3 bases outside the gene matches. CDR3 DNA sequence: TGTGCCAGCTCACCAATGACTAGCGGGGCCAATGAGCAGTTCTTC. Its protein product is CASSPMTSGANEQFF.